These 22 T cell receptor beta chains were all obtained from the same sample, sequenced in a study of early T cells in non-severe SARS-CoV-2 infection. TCRdb ran MiXCR on the 5' RACE reads and lists one entry per CDR3 protein. The sample lists tens of thousands of distinct CDR3 sequences, less than 15% occurring once. Sequenced material: whole blood. The source is an adult who was a healthcare worker with PCR-confirmed SARS-CoV-2 infection or an uninfected control (not recorded which).

This clonotype turned up a few times. The V call is TRBV15, the J call TRBJ2-3, with a tentative D call TRBD2 (5 bases). The CDR3 loop spans 14 amino acids. Germline CDR1 is LNHNV and CDR2 is YYDKDF (reference sequence). Trimming took 1 base from V and 0 from J, leaving 5 bases between them. This CDR3 is CATSRGGSTDTQYF. Written as DNA, the CDR3 is TGTGCCACCAGCAGAGGCGGGAGCACAGATACGCAGTATTTT.

This CDR3 is CASSSPGSQYF. CDR3 nucleotide sequence: TGTGCCAGCAGCTCGCCAGGGTCGCAGTACTTC. V gene TRBV7-2 combines with J gene TRBJ2-5; a possible D gene is TRBD1 (5 bases). Germline V gene sequence: CDR1 SGHTA, CDR2 FQGNSA. V was cut by 4 bases and J by 11 bases, with 11 bases left in between. The CDR3 spans 11 residues.

The CDR3 region has the DNA TGTGCCAGCAACCCGACGGCTTATAATTCACCCCTCCACTTT. Its translation is CASNPTAYNSPLHF. The chain uses TRBV6-2 or TRBV6-3 and TRBJ1-6; D unclear. The CDR3 is made up of 14 amino acids. The germline V and J ends were trimmed by 7 bases and 4 bases, with 11 bases remaining between them. Germline CDR1 is MNHEY and CDR2 is SVGEGT.

This clonotype appeared a few times. The chain combines TRBV29-1 with TRBJ2-5; the D gene is possibly TRBD1 (7 bases). Trimming pared 4 bases from V and 4 bases from J, leaving 16 bases between. Germline lookup yields CDR1 SQVTM and CDR2 ANQGSEA. This CDR3 region has 14 residues. In nucleotides, the CDR3 is TGCAGCGTTGTTGGCAGGGGGGCATTAGAGACCCAGTACTTC. Its translation: CSVVGRGALETQYF.

This clonotype was observed at least ten times. This chain links TRBV6-1 with TRBJ1-1, with D possibly being TRBD1 (5 bases). This CDR3 contains 14 residues. Germline V lookup: CDR1 MNHNS, CDR2 SASEGT. Between the trimmed V and J ends, which lost 10 bases and 1 base, there was a span of 16 bases. In nucleotides, the CDR3 is TGTGCCACCGCGGTCCGCGGGGGGAACACTGAAGCTTTCTTT. Translated, it gives CATAVRGGNTEAFF.

This clonotype has a count of ten or more. J is TRBJ1-5 and V is TRBV29-1; TRBD1 is a possible D gene (5 bases). The V end was cut by 1 base, the J end by 6 bases, with 10 bases between. Germline CDR1 and CDR2: SQVTM and ANQGSEA. This CDR3 has 13 amino acids. DNA for the CDR3: TGCAGCGTTGAAGGAGGGGACGGTCAGCCCCAGCATTTT. This translates into CSVEGGDGQPQHF.

This clonotype was counted only a few times. This CDR3 reads CASSLMGGNEQFF. The CDR3 nucleotides read TGTGCCAGCAGTTTGATGGGGGGTAATGAGCAGTTCTTC. V usage is TRBV27 and J usage is TRBJ2-1; a weak D match, TRBD2 (6 bases). Germline values: CDR1 MNHEY, CDR2 SMNVEV (reference sequence). V shed 3 bases and J shed 7 bases, with 10 bases lying between them. This CDR3 is 13 amino acids long.

This clonotype was seen ten or more times. The chain employs TRBV20-1 and TRBJ2-1, with 9 bases matching TRBD2. Germline assignment: CDR1 DFQATT and CDR2 SNEGSKA (reference sequence). The CDR3 is 18 amino acids. Trimming took 4 bases from V and 3 from J; bases not matched to a gene: 16. In DNA, the CDR3 is TGCAGTGCTAAGACTAGCGGAGGGGGCCAATCCCGCTACAATGAGCAGTTCTTC. The encoded protein is CSAKTSGGGQSRYNEQFF.

The J gene is TRBJ2-7, the V gene TRBV29-1; possibly TRBD2 for D (7 bases). The ends were cut back, 2 bases at V and 5 bases at J, with 10 bases in the middle. The CDR3 loop spans 12 amino acids. Germline lookup yields CDR1 SQVTM and CDR2 ANQGSEA. CDR3 bases: TGCAGCGTTGAAACGGGGGGCGACGAGCAGTACTTC. Encoded protein: CSVETGGDEQYF.

The V call is TRBV29-1, the J call TRBJ2-7; D gene uncertain. CDR3 size: 14 residues. The germline V gene has CDR1 SQVTM and CDR2 ANQGSEA. V was clipped by 6 bases and J by 6 bases, with 21 bases between them. DNA of the CDR3: TGCAGCGTGCGAACCGGATCCCCCTTGGCCGAGCAGTACTTC. It translates to CSVRTGSPLAEQYF.

V usage is TRBV4-1 and J usage is TRBJ2-7; 7 bases fit TRBD2. This CDR3 has 13 amino acids. Germline V gene lookup returns CDR1 MGHRA and CDR2 YSYEKL. V dropped 0 bases and J dropped 7; count of bases not matched to a gene: 3. The CDR3 loop reads CASSQDSGKEQYF. CDR3 nucleotides: TGCGCCAGCAGCCAAGACAGCGGGAAAGAGCAGTACTTC.

The chain employs TRBV28 and TRBJ2-1, with 11 bases that match TRBD2. The CDR3 totals 16 residues. V shed 5 bases, J shed 9 bases, and the junction held 12 bases outside the gene matches. The germline CDR1 and CDR2 sequences are MDHEN and SYDVKM. The CDR3 DNA sequence: TGTGCCAGCAGTCTCCCCCTAGCGGGAGGATCTGGTGAGCAGTTCTTC. It codes for CASSLPLAGGSGEQFF. The whole variable domain, remainder taken from reference TRBV28 and TRBJ2-1, is DVKVTQSSRYLVKRTGEKVFLECVQDMDHENMFWYRQDPGLGLRLIYFSYDVKMKEKGDIPEGYSVSREKKERFSLILESASTNQTSMYLCASSLPLAGGSGEQFFGPGTRLTVL.

The chain is built from TRBV6-5 and TRBJ1-6; 8 bases match TRBD1. The germline CDR1 and CDR2 sequences are MNHEY and SVGAGI. CDR3 length: 14 amino acids. V shed 8 bases, J shed 7 bases, and the junction held 7 bases outside the gene matches. The CDR3 DNA sequence: TGTGCCAGCTCCAAGACAGGGGCGAATTCACCCCTCCACTTT. It encodes CASSKTGANSPLHF.

This clonotype was detected only a few times. This chain's CDR3 is CASSVGWSSGNTIYF. DNA of the CDR3: TGTGCCAGCAGCGTAGGCTGGAGCTCTGGAAACACCATATATTTT. The chain recombines TRBV9 with TRBJ1-3; D not certain. Per germline, CDR1 SGDLS and CDR2 YYNGEE. V was clipped by 0 bases and J by 0 bases, with 7 bases between them. The CDR3 consists of 15 residues.

This rearrangement joins TRBV20-1 to TRBJ2-7; TRBD2 agrees at 10 bases. CDR3 length equals 12 residues. V shed 6 bases and J 3 bases; nucleotides not matched to a gene: 2. Germline assignment: CDR1 DFQATT and CDR2 SNEGSKA (reference sequence). The CDR3 protein is CSAWTSGYEQYF. CDR3 bases: TGCAGTGCCTGGACTAGCGGCTACGAGCAGTACTTC.

This clonotype showed up many times. This chain uses TRBV4-1 with TRBJ2-3; 11 positions match TRBD2. Germline loops: CDR1 MGHRA, CDR2 YSYEKL. The CDR3 covers 18 residues. J gave up 2 bases and V 0 bases, and 7 bases lay outside the gene matches. Here the CDR3 DNA reads TGCGCCAGCAGCCAAGACTCTAGACTAGCGGGGATCACAGATACGCAGTATTTT. This sequence encodes CASSQDSRLAGITDTQYF.

The J gene is TRBJ2-2, the V gene TRBV29-1; TRBD2 agrees at 15 bases. V shed 6 bases, J shed 4 bases, and the junction held 3 bases outside the gene matches. CDR1 is SQVTM, CDR2 ANQGSEA, per germline. The CDR3 loop spans 15 amino acids. CDR3: CSVEGLAGGTGELFF. In nucleotides, the CDR3 is TGCAGCGTGGAGGGACTAGCGGGAGGCACCGGGGAGCTGTTTTTT.

The rearrangement uses TRBV7-6 and TRBJ2-1; the match to TRBD2 covers 10 bases. Germline trimming cut 0 bases from V and 6 bases from J; bases unmatched to any gene: 14. In germline, CDR1 is SGHVS, CDR2 FNYEAQ. The CDR3 is 19 amino acids. CDR3: CASSLAWDGAGGPVNEQFF. The CDR3 DNA reads TGTGCCAGCAGCTTAGCGTGGGACGGAGCGGGAGGGCCGGTCAATGAGCAGTTCTTC.

At least ten counts were recorded for this clonotype. This rearrangement joins TRBV12-3 or TRBV12-4 to TRBJ2-7, with 7 bases fitting TRBD2. V lost 5 bases and J lost 0; bases outside the gene matches: 4. CDR3 length equals 14 residues. The CDR3 nucleotides are TGTGCCAGCAGTGTCGGGGGGTCCTCCTACGAGCAGTACTTC. This sequence encodes CASSVGGSSYEQYF.

This chain uses TRBV7-6 with TRBJ2-3; D not resolved. Per the germline V gene, CDR1 is SGHVS and CDR2 is FNYEAQ. Trimming took 5 bases from V and 1 from J, leaving 22 bases between them. This CDR3 contains 18 residues. The CDR3 coding sequence is TGTGCCAGCAGCCCAGAAGCTCTAGGATCCAAAGGCACAGATACGCAGTATTTT. It codes for CASSPEALGSKGTDTQYF. Complete variable domain (other parts from reference TRBV7-6 and TRBJ2-3): GAGVSQSPRYKVTKRGQDVALRCDPISGHVSLYWYRQALGQGPEFLTYFNYEAQQDKSGLPNDRFSAERPEGSISTLTIQRTEQRDSAMYRCASSPEALGSKGTDTQYFGPGTRLTVL.

This clonotype has a handful of counts. This chain links TRBV18 with TRBJ2-3; D is ambiguous. V dropped 1 base and J dropped 5 bases, with 4 bases sitting between them. This CDR3 comprises 12 residues. Germline V CDR1 and CDR2: KGHSH, LQKENI. The CDR3 DNA reads TGTGCCAGCTCACCACGCGAAGATACGCAGTATTTT. It encodes CASSPREDTQYF.

This clonotype was found a few times. The V call is TRBV2, the J call TRBJ1-3, with D perhaps TRBD1 (5 bases). CDR1 is SNHLY, CDR2 FYNNEI, per germline. V was pared by 5 bases and J by 3 bases, with 17 bases between. The CDR3 covers 16 residues. In nucleotides, the CDR3 is TGTGCCAGCAGTATTTTCGAGAGGGGTGATGGAAACACCATATATTTT. Translation gives CASSIFERGDGNTIYF.